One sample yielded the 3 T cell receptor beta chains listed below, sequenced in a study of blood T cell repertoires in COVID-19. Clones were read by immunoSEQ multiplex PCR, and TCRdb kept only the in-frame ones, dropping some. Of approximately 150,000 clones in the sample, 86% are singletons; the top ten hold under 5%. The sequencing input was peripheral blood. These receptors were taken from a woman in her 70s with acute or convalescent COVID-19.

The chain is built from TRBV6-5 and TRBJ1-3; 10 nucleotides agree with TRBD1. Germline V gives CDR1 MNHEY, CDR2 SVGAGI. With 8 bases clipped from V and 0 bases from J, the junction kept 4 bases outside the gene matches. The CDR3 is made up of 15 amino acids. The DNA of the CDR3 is TGTGCCAGCGGGGACAGGGGCCCCTCTGGAAACACCATATATTTT. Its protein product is CASGDRGPSGNTIYF.

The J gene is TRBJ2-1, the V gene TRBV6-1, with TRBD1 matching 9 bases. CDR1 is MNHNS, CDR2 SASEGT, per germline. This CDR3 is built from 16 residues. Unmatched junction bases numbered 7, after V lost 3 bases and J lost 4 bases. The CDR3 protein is CASSDGTGKTYNEQFF. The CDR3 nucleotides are TGTGCCAGCAGTGACGGGACAGGGAAGACTTACAATGAGCAGTTCTTC.

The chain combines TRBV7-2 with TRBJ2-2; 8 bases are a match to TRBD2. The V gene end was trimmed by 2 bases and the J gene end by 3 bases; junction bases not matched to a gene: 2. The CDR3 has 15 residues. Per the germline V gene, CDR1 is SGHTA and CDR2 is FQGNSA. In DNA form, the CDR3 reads TGTGCCAGCAGCTTAATGCGGGGGGACACCGGGGAGCTGTTTTTT. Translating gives CASSLMRGDTGELFF. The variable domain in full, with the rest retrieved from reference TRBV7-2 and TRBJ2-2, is GAGVSQSPSNKVTEKGKDVELRCDPISGHTALYWYRQSLGQGLEFLIYFQGNSAPDKSGLPSDRFSAERTGGSVSTLTIQRTQQEDSAVYLCASSLMRGDTGELFFGEGSRLTVL.